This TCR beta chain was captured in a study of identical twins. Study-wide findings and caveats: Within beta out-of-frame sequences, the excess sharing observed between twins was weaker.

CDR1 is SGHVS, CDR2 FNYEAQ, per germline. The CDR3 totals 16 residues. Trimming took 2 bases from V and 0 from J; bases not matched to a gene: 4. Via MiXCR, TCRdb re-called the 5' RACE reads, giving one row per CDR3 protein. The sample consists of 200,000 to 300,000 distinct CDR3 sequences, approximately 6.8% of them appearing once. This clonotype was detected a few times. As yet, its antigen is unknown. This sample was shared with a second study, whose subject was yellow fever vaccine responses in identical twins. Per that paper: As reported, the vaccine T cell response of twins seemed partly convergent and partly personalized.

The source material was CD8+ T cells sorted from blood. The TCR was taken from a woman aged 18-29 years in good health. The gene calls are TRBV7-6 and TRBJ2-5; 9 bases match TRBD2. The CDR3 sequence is CASSLISGGNQETQYF. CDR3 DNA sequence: TGTGCCAGCAGCTTAATTAGCGGGGGAAACCAAGAGACCCAGTACTTC.